What follows are 21 T cell receptor beta chains derived from one specimen sequenced in a study of T cells in tuberculosis. Libraries were prepared by immunoSEQ multiplex PCR; TCRdb keeps only in-frame clonotypes and omits some of them. There are around 22,000 clones in the sample; nearly 97% occur only once, and 9.4% lies in the top ten. Sequenced input: PBMCs. The receptors originated from a donor aged 10-35 years with latent tuberculosis or without tuberculosis infection.

The chain has TRBV4-1 and TRBJ1-2; the match to TRBD1 covers 7 bases. V lost 0 bases, J lost 7 bases, and 5 bases stayed unmatched. The CDR3 totals 14 residues. Germline V gene sequence: CDR1 MGHRA, CDR2 YSYEKL. The CDR3 loop is CASSQETGSGGYTF. The CDR3 nucleotides are TGCGCCAGCAGCCAAGAGACAGGGTCGGGTGGCTACACCTTC.

The chain recombines TRBV2 with TRBJ2-5, with 9 positions matching TRBD2. The CDR3 consists of 14 residues. The germline gives CDR1 SNHLY, CDR2 FYNNEI. J lost 1 base, V lost 10 bases, and 7 bases had no gene match. DNA for the CDR3: TGTGCCATCCCGGGCGGGGGGGCCCAAGAGACCCAGTACTTC. This encodes CAIPGGGAQETQYF.

The rearrangement uses TRBV4-1 and TRBJ2-2; TRBD2 is a possible D gene (6 bases). The germline V gene has CDR1 MGHRA and CDR2 YSYEKL. Trimming removed 4 bases from V and 7 bases from J, with 13 bases in between. The CDR3 covers 14 residues. CDR3 DNA: TGCGCCAGCAGCCTTGGAGGGGCAGTCGGGGAGCTGTTTTTT. Amino acids: CASSLGGAVGELFF.

The rearrangement uses TRBV9 and TRBJ2-6; 7 nucleotides match TRBD2. Trimming took 0 bases from V and 2 from J; bases not matched to a gene: 2. The CDR3 is 16 amino acids. Germline assignment: CDR1 SGDLS and CDR2 YYNGEE. The CDR3 sequence: CASSVGAGPGANVLTF. The CDR3 DNA sequence: TGTGCCAGCAGCGTAGGAGCGGGGCCTGGGGCCAACGTCCTGACTTTC.

The chain carries TRBV6-5 and TRBJ2-3, with TRBD1 identical over 9 bases. The CDR3 sequence is 15 residues long. Germline V gene sequence: CDR1 MNHEY, CDR2 SVGAGI. The V and J ends lost 3 bases and 4 bases, in that order; junction bases with no gene match: 5. The CDR3 is CASSYGTGLADTQYF. DNA of the CDR3: TGTGCCAGCAGTTATGGGACAGGGCTGGCAGATACGCAGTATTTT.

In its sample, this clone was seen a few times. The chain carries TRBV7-3 and TRBJ2-2, with no clear D. The germline CDR1 and CDR2 sequences are SGHTA and FQGTGA. Trimming shortened V by 4 bases and J by 5 bases, and 8 bases separated the two germline ends. The CDR3 is 13 amino acids. The CDR3 DNA sequence: TGTGCCAGCAGCTATCGCAGTACCGGGGAGCTGTTTTTT. Its protein product is CASSYRSTGELFF.

The J gene is TRBJ1-3, the V gene TRBV4-1; D is ambiguous. Trimming shortened V by 4 bases and J by 2 bases, and 9 bases separated the two germline ends. Germline loops: CDR1 MGHRA, CDR2 YSYEKL. This CDR3 comprises 14 residues. CDR3 DNA: TGCGCCAGCAGCCGAGTGACACCTGGAAACACCATATATTTT. It yields the protein CASSRVTPGNTIYF.

The chain has TRBV7-6 and TRBJ2-3; 16 nucleotides line up with TRBD2. V shed 5 bases and J 12 bases; nucleotides not matched to a gene: 14. Germline assignment: CDR1 SGHVS and CDR2 FNYEAQ. CDR3 length equals 17 residues. CDR3 sequence: CASSRLGLAGGLVGQYF. CDR3 DNA sequence: TGTGCCAGCAGCCGATTGGGACTAGCGGGGGGGCTAGTCGGACAGTATTTT.

V usage is TRBV6-1 and J usage is TRBJ2-5; TRBD2 might be the D (6 bases). This CDR3 has 14 amino acids. Trimming pared 4 bases from V and 1 base from J, leaving 10 bases between. Germline-derived CDR1 and CDR2 are MNHNS and SASEGT. The CDR3: CASSVLAPQETQYF. The CDR3 bases are TGTGCCAGCAGTGTTCTAGCGCCCCAAGAGACCCAGTACTTC.

This chain joins TRBV11-2 and TRBJ2-6; 8 nucleotides agree with TRBD1. Germline V gives CDR1 SGHAT, CDR2 FQNNGV. This CDR3 spans 17 amino acids. Trimming removed 5 bases from V and 2 bases from J; junction bases left unmatched: 8. The CDR3 spells CASSTPRTGTGANVLTF. CDR3 DNA: TGTGCCAGCAGCACACCTAGGACAGGGACTGGGGCCAACGTCCTGACTTTC.

This chain joins TRBV5-1 and TRBJ2-1, with TRBD1 matching 9 bases. The ends lost 4 bases at V and 7 bases at J; junction bases unmatched: 6. This CDR3 is 14 amino acids long. Germline loops: CDR1 SGHRS, CDR2 YFSETQ. CDR3 residues: CASSVGQGWNEQFF. CDR3 nucleotide sequence: TGCGCCAGCAGCGTAGGACAGGGGTGGAATGAGCAGTTCTTC.

The count of this clone is one. The chain carries TRBV2 and TRBJ2-2, with D perhaps matching TRBD1 (6 bases). The ends were cut back, 0 bases at V and 9 bases at J, with 11 bases in the middle. The germline V gene has CDR1 SNHLY and CDR2 FYNNEI. The CDR3 is made up of 14 amino acids. CDR3 residues: CASSEAQGIRELFF. In nucleotides, the CDR3 is TGTGCCAGCAGTGAAGCTCAGGGGATCCGGGAGCTGTTTTTT.

The rearrangement uses TRBV4-1 and TRBJ2-2; D is perhaps TRBD2 (7 bases). CDR3 size: 17 residues. Germline CDR1 and CDR2: MGHRA and YSYEKL. Trimming took off 3 bases at V and 5 bases at J, with 19 bases between the two ends. CDR3 nucleotides: TGCGCCAGCAGCCAGGAGCCTTTCGGGGGGCGAACCGGGGAGCTGTTTTTT. It is translated as CASSQEPFGGRTGELFF.

The gene calls are TRBV27 and TRBJ1-1, with D possibly TRBD1 on 5 matching bases. The ends were cut back, 5 bases at V and 4 bases at J, with 20 bases in the middle. This CDR3 comprises 16 residues. Germline lookup yields CDR1 MNHEY and CDR2 SMNVEV (reference sequence). As DNA, the CDR3 is TGTGCCAGCAGTGTTCAATGGGTTGGGGGGGGCACTGAAGCTTTCTTT. This codes for CASSVQWVGGGTEAFF.

The J gene is TRBJ2-7, the V gene TRBV5-5, with 11 bases fitting TRBD1. Germline V gene sequence: CDR1 SGHKS, CDR2 YYEKEE (reference sequence). The trim removed 4 bases at V and 6 bases at J, leaving 3 bases unmatched. The CDR3 contains 13 residues. This chain's CDR3 is CASSGQGAGEQYV. For the CDR3, the DNA is TGTGCCAGCAGCGGACAGGGGGCTGGCGAGCAGTACGTC.

The V and J genes are TRBV5-8 and TRBJ1-2; 7 bases match TRBD1. Germline loops: CDR1 SGHTS, CDR2 YDEGEE. The V and J ends lost 4 bases and 2 bases, in that order; junction bases with no gene match: 8. The CDR3 loop spans 15 amino acids. Written as DNA, the CDR3 is TGTGCCAGCAGCCCAACCCCCAGGGGGAACTATGGCTACACCTTC. This codes for CASSPTPRGNYGYTF.

V gene TRBV4-2 combines with J gene TRBJ1-1; D might be TRBD1 (5 bases). The V end was cut by 3 bases, the J end by 2 bases, with 10 bases between. This CDR3 region has 14 residues. CDR1 is LGHNA, CDR2 YNFKEQ, per germline. The CDR3 DNA is TGTGCCAGCAGCCATGTGACAGAAAACACTGAAGCTTTCTTT. Its protein product is CASSHVTENTEAFF.

V is TRBV2 and J is TRBJ1-1; tentative D call: TRBD1 (6 bases). The V gene's germline CDR1 is SNHLY and CDR2 FYNNEI. V was pared by 6 bases and J by 5 bases, with 16 bases between. The length of the CDR3 is 14 residues. Here the CDR3 reads CASRGRTAFTEAFF. CDR3 DNA: TGTGCCAGCAGGGGTCGGACAGCGTTTACTGAAGCTTTCTTT.

CDR3: CASSVDSSNQPQHF. DNA for the CDR3: TGTGCCAGCAGCGTAGACAGTAGCAATCAGCCCCAGCATTTT. The chain combines TRBV9 with TRBJ1-5; no firm D call. Trimming took 0 bases from V and 0 from J, leaving 4 bases between them. The CDR3 covers 14 residues. In germline, CDR1 is SGDLS, CDR2 YYNGEE.

The gene calls are TRBV10-3 and TRBJ1-1; 7 bases align to TRBD1. The junction had 5 bases not matched to a gene; V was cut back by 7 bases and J by 3 bases. The length of the CDR3 is 13 residues. Germline V gene lookup returns CDR1 ENHRY and CDR2 SYGVKD. For the CDR3, the DNA is TGTGCCATCACGGGACAGTCGTACACTGAAGCTTTCTTT. It encodes CAITGQSYTEAFF.

This chain connects TRBV5-1 to TRBJ2-2; D perhaps matches TRBD2 (5 bases). This CDR3 spans 16 amino acids. Germline values: CDR1 SGHRS, CDR2 YFSETQ. V was trimmed by 4 bases and J by 6 bases, leaving 19 bases between them. The CDR3 reads CASSNPPQTKPGELFF. The CDR3, as DNA: TGCGCCAGCAGCAATCCCCCCCAGACTAAGCCCGGGGAGCTGTTTTTT.